This section outlines one TCR beta chain sequence together with its context. Antigen specificity is unknown. The source of the sample is a study of blood T cells in healthy people across ages. Trimming pared 5 bases from V and 4 bases from J, leaving 15 bases between. The CDR3 extends over 14 amino acids. Germline CDR1 reads SGHDN; CDR2 reads FVKESK. Combining a sample-barcoded 5' primer with a J-beta primer mix, a second PCR ran for about 7 to 11 cycles. TCRdb used MiXCR to reprocess the 5' RACE reads, holding one entry per CDR3 protein. The sample records 1.5 million to 2 million distinct CDR3 sequences, roughly 52% being singletons. Broader study findings: Naive CD4+ cells and diversity were both higher in long-lived donors than in aged donors. Measured against age, TCR beta diversity per million T cells decreased in a roughly linear manner. TCR beta diversity was tightly associated with the proportion of naive T cells. Total diversity from one million sequenced T cells was likely underestimated.

The chain uses TRBV14 and TRBJ2-7; D possibly corresponds to TRBD2 (5 bases). This clonotype was sampled from a middle-aged woman in good health. The sample consisted of blood. CDR3 loop: CASSSGLGVYEQYF. The CDR3 DNA sequence: TGTGCCAGCAGCTCTGGGCTGGGAGTATACGAGCAGTACTTC. The full variable domain, completed using reference TRBV14 and TRBJ2-7, is EAGVTQFPSHSVIEKGQTVTLRCDPISGHDNLYWYRRVMGKEIKFLLHFVKESKQDESGMPNNRFLAERTGGTYSTLKVQPAELEDSGVYFCASSSGLGVYEQYFGPGTRLTVT.